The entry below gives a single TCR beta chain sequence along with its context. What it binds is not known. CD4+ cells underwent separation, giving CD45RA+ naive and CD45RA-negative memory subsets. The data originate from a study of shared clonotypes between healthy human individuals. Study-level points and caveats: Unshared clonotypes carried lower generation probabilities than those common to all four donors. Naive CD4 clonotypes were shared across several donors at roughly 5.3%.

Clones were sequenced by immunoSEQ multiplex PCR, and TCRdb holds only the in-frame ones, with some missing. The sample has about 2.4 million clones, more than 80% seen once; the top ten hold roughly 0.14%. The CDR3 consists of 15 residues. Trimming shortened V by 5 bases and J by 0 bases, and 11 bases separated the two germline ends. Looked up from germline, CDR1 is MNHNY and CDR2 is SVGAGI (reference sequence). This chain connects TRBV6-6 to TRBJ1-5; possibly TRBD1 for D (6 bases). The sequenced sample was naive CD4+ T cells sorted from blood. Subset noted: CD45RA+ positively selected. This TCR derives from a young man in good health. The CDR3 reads CASSLNRDSNQPQHF. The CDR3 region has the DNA TGTGCCAGCAGTCTAAACAGGGATAGCAATCAGCCCCAGCATTTT.